One sample yielded the 26 T cell receptor beta chains listed below, sequenced in a study of shared clonotypes between healthy human individuals. Sequencing used immunoSEQ multiplex PCR; TCRdb keeps in-frame clones, though not all of them. The table records over a million clones, approximately 96% of them present only once. The sequenced sample consisted of naive CD4+ T cells sorted from blood. Subset specified: CD45RA+ positively selected. Receptors originate from a man aged 25 to 40 in good health.

The chain employs TRBV9 and TRBJ1-5, with D hard to call. The V gene's germline CDR1 is SGDLS and CDR2 YYNGEE. V was trimmed by 4 bases and J by 3 bases, leaving 8 bases between them. This CDR3 is 13 amino acids long. The CDR3 loop is CASSTQPNQPQHF. The CDR3 region has the DNA TGTGCCAGCAGCACTCAACCCAATCAGCCCCAGCATTTT. The full variable domain, its missing parts supplied by reference TRBV9 and TRBJ1-5, is DSGVTQTPKHLITATGQRVTLRCSPRSGDLSVYWYQQSLDQGLQFLIQYYNGEERAKGNILERFSAQQFPDLHSELNLSSLELGDSALYFCASSTQPNQPQHFGDGTRLSIL.

In this sample, this clone turned up once. This chain uses TRBV21-1 with TRBJ2-1; TRBD2, the D gene given by the table, was not confirmed from the DNA. TRBV21-1 is tagged as a pseudogene. This CDR3 comprises 17 residues. The CDR3 DNA follows: TGTGCCAGCAGCAAAGCACCTTCTGGAAGGGGAGGAGGCGAGCAGTTCTTC. This translates into CASSKAPSGRGGGEQFF.

This rearrangement joins TRBV7-9 to TRBJ2-3, with 7 bases matching TRBD2. V was clipped by 7 bases and J by 4 bases; unmatched bases: 14. In germline, CDR1 is SEHNR, CDR2 FQNEAQ (reference sequence). The CDR3 is 16 amino acids. As DNA, the CDR3 is TGTGCCAGCATCCAGACCTTAGCGGGCCCGTCAGATACGCAGTATTTT. Its translation: CASIQTLAGPSDTQYF.

This clone was seen only once. The CDR3 protein is CASSLPRSGGEQFF. The CDR3 DNA is TGTGCCAGCAGCTTACCCCGATCGGGGGGTGAGCAGTTCTTC. The gene calls are TRBV7-9 and TRBJ2-1; TRBD2 matches 7 bases. After removal of 2 bases from V and 9 bases from J, the junction contained 7 bases not matched to a gene. This CDR3 comprises 14 residues. CDR1 is SEHNR and CDR2 is FQNEAQ in the germline V gene (reference sequence).

This clone appeared a single time. The CDR3 bases are TGCGCCAGCAGCTCAACTACGGACAGGGGGCATACTGCTAACTATGGCTACACCTTC. Amino acids: CASSSTTDRGHTANYGYTF. This chain connects TRBV5-1 to TRBJ1-2, with 11 bases aligning to TRBD1. Trimming took 3 bases from V and 0 from J; bases not matched to a gene: 13. The germline CDR1 and CDR2 sequences are SGHRS and YFSETQ. The CDR3 runs 19 residues.

The chain combines TRBV7-9 with TRBJ2-7; D remains ambiguous. Per germline, CDR1 SEHNR and CDR2 FQNEAQ (reference sequence). The CDR3 is 14 residues long. V lost 0 bases and J lost 0, with 6 bases in between. The CDR3: CASSLASYSYEQYF. CDR3 DNA: TGTGCCAGCAGCTTAGCCTCATACTCCTACGAGCAGTACTTC.

V and J are TRBV5-4 and TRBJ2-1; 7 bases are a match to TRBD2. The V and J ends lost 4 bases and 7 bases, in that order; junction bases with no gene match: 5. The length of the CDR3 is 13 residues. Germline V CDR1 and CDR2: SGHNT, YYREEE (reference sequence). The CDR3 nucleotides are TGTGCCAGCAGCAAGACTAGCAGGAATGAGCAGTTCTTC. Translation gives CASSKTSRNEQFF.

The chain joins TRBV6-1 to TRBJ1-5, with 8 bases fitting TRBD1. V trimming: 4 bases; J trimming: 3 bases; junction bases outside the gene matches: 2. Germline CDR1 is MNHNS and CDR2 is SASEGT. This CDR3 is 14 amino acids long. The CDR3 is CASSGTGNNQPQHF. The CDR3 DNA reads TGTGCCAGCAGTGGGACAGGGAACAATCAGCCCCAGCATTTT.

J is TRBJ1-1 and V is TRBV19, with D possibly matching TRBD1 (5 bases). This CDR3 has 15 amino acids. The V and J ends lost 0 bases and 1 base respectively, with 9 bases between them. Germline assignment: CDR1 LNHDA and CDR2 SQIVND (reference sequence). CDR3: CASSIDRGRNTEAFF. The CDR3 region has the DNA TGTGCCAGTAGTATAGATCGGGGCAGGAACACTGAAGCTTTCTTT.

V is TRBV21-1 and J is TRBJ1-5. TRBV21-1 is shown as a pseudogene. The CDR3 has 14 amino acids. CDR3 in DNA: TGTGCCAGCATGTTCGGACGTAGCAATCAGCCCCAGCATTTT. Translated, it gives CASMFGRSNQPQHF.

This chain links TRBV14 with TRBJ1-1; D uncertain. V was cut by 4 bases and J by 1 base, with 22 bases left in between. CDR3 length equals 18 residues. Germline CDR1 SGHDN, CDR2 FVKESK. CDR3 sequence: CASSPWNGMRSKNTEAFF. DNA of the CDR3: TGTGCCAGCAGCCCCTGGAACGGGATGCGCTCTAAGAACACTGAAGCTTTCTTT. Full variable domain (remainder filled in from reference TRBV14 and TRBJ1-1): EAGVTQFPSHSVIEKGQTVTLRCDPISGHDNLYWYRRVMGKEIKFLLHFVKESKQDESGMPNNRFLAERTGGTYSTLKVQPAELEDSGVYFCASSPWNGMRSKNTEAFFGQGTRLTVV.

The V and J genes are TRBV12-5 and TRBJ2-1, with D hard to call. Germline CDR1 reads LGHNT; CDR2 reads FRNRAP. V dropped 3 bases and J dropped 10 bases, with 16 bases sitting between them. The CDR3 has 14 residues. CDR3: CASGFGSGFYEQFF. CDR3 nucleotides: TGTGCTAGTGGTTTTGGTAGTGGGTTTTACGAGCAGTTCTTC.

The CDR3 sequence is CASSLAKGNTEAFF. The CDR3 DNA follows: TGTGCCAGCAGCTTAGCGAAGGGGAACACTGAAGCTTTCTTT. This chain joins TRBV7-9 and TRBJ1-1; D remains ambiguous. Germline V gene lookup returns CDR1 SEHNR and CDR2 FQNEAQ (reference sequence). The CDR3 runs 14 residues. Trimming took 0 bases from V and 1 from J, leaving 6 bases between them.

The V call is TRBV6-5, the J call TRBJ1-2, with no clear D. This CDR3 spans 12 amino acids. The germline V gene encodes CDR1 MNHEY and CDR2 SVGAGI. The ends were cut back, 7 bases at V and 4 bases at J, with 10 bases in the middle. The CDR3 here is CASNEPGYGYTF. CDR3 DNA sequence: TGTGCCAGCAATGAGCCAGGCTATGGCTACACCTTC.

The genes are TRBV5-4 and TRBJ2-5; D might be TRBD1 or TRBD2, each matching 5 bases. Germline loops: CDR1 SGHNT, CDR2 YYREEE (reference sequence). CDR3 length equals 14 residues. V lost 0 bases, J lost 5 bases, and 11 bases lay in between. The CDR3 DNA reads TGTGCCAGCAGCTTGGGGGGACCCCCGGAGACCCAGTACTTC. It translates to CASSLGGPPETQYF.

The chain couples TRBV28 to TRBJ1-5; D might be TRBD1 (6 bases). V was shortened by 6 bases and J by 3 bases, with 12 bases between the two germline ends. Germline-derived CDR1 and CDR2 are MDHEN and SYDVKM. The CDR3 totals 14 residues. The CDR3 here is CASRPGQINQPQHF. CDR3 nucleotides: TGTGCCAGCAGACCCGGACAGATCAATCAGCCCCAGCATTTT.

The rearrangement links TRBV2 to TRBJ2-1; D could derive from TRBD1 or TRBD2 (5 bases each). V gave up 6 bases and J gave up 4 bases, with 10 bases separating them. This CDR3 region has 13 residues. CDR1 and CDR2 from the germline V gene are SNHLY and FYNNEI. This chain's CDR3 is CASSWDLYNEQFF. The DNA of the CDR3 is TGTGCCAGCAGCTGGGACCTTTACAATGAGCAGTTCTTC. Together with reference TRBV2 and TRBJ2-1, the CDR3 gives the full variable domain: EPEVTQTPSHQVTQMGQEVILRCVPISNHLYFYWYRQILGQKVEFLVSFYNNEISEKSEIFDDQFSVERPDGSNFTLKIRSTKLEDSAMYFCASSWDLYNEQFFGPGTRLTVL.

The chain employs TRBV19 and TRBJ2-1; 9 bases are a match to TRBD1. J lost 0 bases, V lost 3 bases, and 18 bases had no gene match. The CDR3 runs 21 residues. Germline V gives CDR1 LNHDA, CDR2 SQIVND (reference sequence). The CDR3 nucleotides read TGTGCCAGTAGTATTTTCAGCCGGACAGGGGTGGTGCCGATCTCCTACAATGAGCAGTTCTTC. Its protein is CASSIFSRTGVVPISYNEQFF.

This chain links TRBV18 with TRBJ2-5, with 10 positions matching TRBD1. Germline V gene data show CDR1 as KGHSH and CDR2 as LQKENI. V lost 4 bases and J lost 3; bases outside the gene matches: 5. The CDR3 length is 15 residues. The CDR3, as DNA: TGTGCCAGCTCACGGGACAGGGGCGGGGAAGAGACCCAGTACTTC. This codes for CASSRDRGGEETQYF.

This chain links TRBV11-2 with TRBJ2-1; 12 bases match TRBD2. Germline V gene data show CDR1 as SGHAT and CDR2 as FQNNGV. The CDR3 totals 15 residues. Trimming removed 3 bases from V and 9 bases from J; junction bases left unmatched: 6. CDR3 DNA sequence: TGTGCCAGCAGCTTGTCGTCTAGCGGGAGGGCTGAGCAGTTCTTC. This codes for CASSLSSSGRAEQFF.

The V call is TRBV7-2, the J call TRBJ2-1; the match to TRBD1 covers 7 bases. The CDR3 is 15 residues long. With 5 bases clipped from V and 4 bases from J, the junction kept 8 bases outside the gene matches. CDR1 is SGHTA and CDR2 is FQGNSA in the germline V gene. The CDR3 nucleotides read TGTGCCAGCAGCCCCGGACAGGTTGTATACAATGAGCAGTTCTTC. Translated, it gives CASSPGQVVYNEQFF.

The CDR3 nucleotides are TGTGCCACCAGCAGAGAGGCCGGAGGGAACACAGATACGCAGTATTTT. Amino acids: CATSREAGGNTDTQYF. The chain has TRBV15 and TRBJ2-3; D may be TRBD2 (6 bases). The germline V gene has CDR1 LNHNV and CDR2 YYDKDF (reference sequence). The V gene lost 0 bases and the J gene lost 2 bases, with 12 bases spanning the gap. This CDR3 spans 16 amino acids. Filled out from reference TRBV15 and TRBJ2-3, the complete variable domain reads DAMVIQNPRYQVTQFGKPVTLSCSQTLNHNVMYWYQQKSSQAPKLLFHYYDKDFNNEADTPDNFQSRRPNTSFCFLDIRSPGLGDTAMYLCATSREAGGNTDTQYFGPGTRLTVL.

V is TRBV29-1 and J is TRBJ2-3; 12 bases match TRBD2. The V and J ends lost 4 bases and 0 bases, in that order; junction bases with no gene match: 5. Germline lookup yields CDR1 SQVTM and CDR2 ANQGSEA. This CDR3 contains 16 residues. CDR3 region: CSVAFGLAGSTDTQYF. DNA of the CDR3: TGCAGCGTTGCATTTGGACTAGCGGGGAGCACAGATACGCAGTATTTT.

The chain carries TRBV18 and TRBJ1-1; 8 positions match TRBD1. This CDR3 region has 15 residues. The germline V gene encodes CDR1 KGHSH and CDR2 LQKENI. The V gene end was trimmed by 4 bases and the J gene end by 2 bases; junction bases not matched to a gene: 6. Written as DNA, the CDR3 is TGTGCCAGCTCACGGGGGGGGACAGGAAACACTGAAGCTTTCTTT. It yields the protein CASSRGGTGNTEAFF.

V is TRBV9 and J is TRBJ2-2, with 11 bases fitting TRBD2. The CDR3 sequence is 16 residues long. The germline gives CDR1 SGDLS, CDR2 YYNGEE. The junction had 3 bases not matched to a gene; V was cut back by 2 bases and J by 3 bases. CDR3 DNA: TGTGCCAGCAGCGTTAGCGGGAGGGGGCACACCGGGGAGCTGTTTTTT. This codes for CASSVSGRGHTGELFF.

CDR3 bases: TGCGCCAGCAGCCCAGGGGCAGCTTCCTACGAGCAGTACTTC. This codes for CASSPGAASYEQYF. This chain joins TRBV5-1 and TRBJ2-7, with D perhaps matching TRBD1 (6 bases). Germline V gene sequence: CDR1 SGHRS, CDR2 YFSETQ. The length of the CDR3 is 14 residues. The ends were cut back, 4 bases at V and 1 base at J, with 12 bases in the middle.